What follows describes a single TCR beta chain. Stated treatment: oral pan-JAK inhibitor, 5-10 mg twice daily. TCR sequencing used cDNA made by reverse transcription of extracted RNA. This table comes from immunoSEQ multiplex PCR, and its TCRdb copy is limited to in-frame clones, with some not included. The table shows 150,000 to 250,000 clones, with over 45% occurring only once. The data are from a study of CD8+ T cells in alopecia areata. CDR1 is SGHDT, CDR2 YYEEEE, per germline. V gave up 2 bases and J gave up 6 bases, with 9 bases separating them. CDR3 size: 13 residues. The TCR originated in a human donor with alopecia areata. Specimen: CD4+ T cells sorted from blood, collected at week 24, from a patient treated with tofacitinib. The J gene is TRBJ2-1, the V gene TRBV5-6; D is uncertain. In nucleotides, the CDR3 is TGTGCCAGCAGCTTCAGGAACCTCAATGAGCAGTTCTTC. Protein sequence: CASSFRNLNEQFF.